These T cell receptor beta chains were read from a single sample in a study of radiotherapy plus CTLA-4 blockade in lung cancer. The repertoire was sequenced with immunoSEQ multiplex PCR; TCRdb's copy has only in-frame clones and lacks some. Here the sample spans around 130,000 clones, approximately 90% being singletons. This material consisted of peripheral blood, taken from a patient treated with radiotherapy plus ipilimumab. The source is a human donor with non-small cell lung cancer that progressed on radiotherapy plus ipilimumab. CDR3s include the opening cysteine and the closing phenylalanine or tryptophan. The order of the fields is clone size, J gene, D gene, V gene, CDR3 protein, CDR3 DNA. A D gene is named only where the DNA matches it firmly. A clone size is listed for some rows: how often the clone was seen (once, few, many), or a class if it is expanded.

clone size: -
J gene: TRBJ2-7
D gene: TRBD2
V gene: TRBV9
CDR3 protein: CASSAGTTYEQYF
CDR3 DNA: TGTGCCAGCAGCGCCGGGACTACCTACGAGCAGTACTTC

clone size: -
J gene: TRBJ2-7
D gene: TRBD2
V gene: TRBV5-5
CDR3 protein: CASSGGLAVEQYF
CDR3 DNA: TGTGCCAGCAGTGGGGGACTAGCGGTTGAGCAGTACTTC

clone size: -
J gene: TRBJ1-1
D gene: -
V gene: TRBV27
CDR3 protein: CASRTQGNTEAFF
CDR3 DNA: TGTGCCAGCAGAACACAGGGGAACACTGAAGCTTTCTTT

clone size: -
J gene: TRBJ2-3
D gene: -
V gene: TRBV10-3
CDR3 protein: CAASQGTDTQYF
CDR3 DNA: TGTGCCGCCAGTCAGGGGACAGATACGCAGTATTTT

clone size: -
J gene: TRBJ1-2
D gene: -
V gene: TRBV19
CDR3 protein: CASRSNSATNYGYTF
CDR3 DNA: TGTGCCAGTAGGTCTAACAGTGCCACTAACTATGGCTACACCTTC

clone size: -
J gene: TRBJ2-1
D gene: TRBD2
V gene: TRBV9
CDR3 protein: CASSAGTSGYNEQFF
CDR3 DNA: TGTGCCAGCAGCGCCGGGACTAGCGGTTACAATGAGCAGTTCTTC

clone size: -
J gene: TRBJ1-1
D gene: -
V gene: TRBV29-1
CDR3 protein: CSGWTVNTEAFF
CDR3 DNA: TGCAGCGGGTGGACGGTGAACACTGAAGCTTTCTTT

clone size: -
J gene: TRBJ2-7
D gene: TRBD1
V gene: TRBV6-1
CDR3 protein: CASSAARLGTGFYEQYF
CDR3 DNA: TGTGCCAGCAGTGCTGCCCGTCTCGGGACAGGGTTCTACGAGCAGTACTTC

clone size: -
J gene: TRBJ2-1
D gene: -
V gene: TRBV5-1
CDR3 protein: CASKAENLYNEQFF
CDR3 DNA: TGCGCCAGCAAAGCGGAGAATTTATACAATGAGCAGTTCTTC

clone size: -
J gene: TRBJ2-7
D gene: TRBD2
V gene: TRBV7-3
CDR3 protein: CASRPTSGSAGDEQYF
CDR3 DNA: TGTGCCAGCAGACCGACTAGCGGTTCAGCTGGGGACGAGCAGTACTTC

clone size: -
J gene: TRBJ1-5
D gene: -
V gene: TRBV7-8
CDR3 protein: CASSLGDVGQPQHF
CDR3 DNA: TGTGCCAGCAGCTTAGGCGACGTCGGACAGCCCCAGCATTTT

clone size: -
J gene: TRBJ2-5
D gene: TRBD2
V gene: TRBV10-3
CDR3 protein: CAISEGRGRGETQYF
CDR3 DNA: TGTGCCATCAGTGAGGGGCGCGGGAGAGGAGAGACCCAGTACTTC

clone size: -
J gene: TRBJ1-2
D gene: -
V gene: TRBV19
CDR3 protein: CASTNHPTDTNYGYTF
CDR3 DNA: TGTGCCAGTACAAATCACCCCACGGATACTAACTATGGCTACACCTTC

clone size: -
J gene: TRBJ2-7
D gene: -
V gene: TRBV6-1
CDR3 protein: CASSPSYEQYF
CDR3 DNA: TGTGCCAGCAGTCCCTCATACGAGCAGTACTTC

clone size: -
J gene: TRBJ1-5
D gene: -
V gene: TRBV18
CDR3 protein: CASSPRDISNQPQHF
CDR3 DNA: TGTGCCAGCTCACCCCGGGACATAAGCAATCAGCCCCAGCATTTT

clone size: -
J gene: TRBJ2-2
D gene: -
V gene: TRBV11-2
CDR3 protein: CASSFPLGELFF
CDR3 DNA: TGTGCCAGCAGCTTCCCTTTGGGGGAGCTGTTTTTT

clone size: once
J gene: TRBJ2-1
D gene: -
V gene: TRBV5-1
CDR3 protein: CASSLAGVQGQGIF
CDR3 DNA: TGCGCCAGCAGCTTGGCCGGGGTACAGGGCCAGGGGATCTTC

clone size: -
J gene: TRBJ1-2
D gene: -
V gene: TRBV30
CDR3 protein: CAWSVLLGYGYTF
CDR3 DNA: TGTGCCTGGTCAGTCCTCTTGGGCTATGGCTACACCTTC

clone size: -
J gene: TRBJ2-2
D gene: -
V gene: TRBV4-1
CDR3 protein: CASSQEARVTGELFF
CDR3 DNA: TGCGCCAGCAGCCAAGAAGCCAGGGTCACCGGGGAGCTGTTTTTT

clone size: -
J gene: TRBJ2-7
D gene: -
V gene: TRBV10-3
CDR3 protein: CAIKDRDYEQYF
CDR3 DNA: TGTGCCATAAAGGACAGAGACTACGAGCAGTACTTC

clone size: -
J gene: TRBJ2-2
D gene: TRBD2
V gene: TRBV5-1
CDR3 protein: CASSRGLAGANTGELFF
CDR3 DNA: TGCGCCAGCAGCAGGGGACTAGCGGGAGCGAACACCGGGGAGCTGTTTTTT

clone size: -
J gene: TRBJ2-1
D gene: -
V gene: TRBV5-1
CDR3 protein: CASSLANIGNEQFF
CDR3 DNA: TGCGCCAGCAGCTTGGCCAATATAGGTAATGAGCAGTTCTTC

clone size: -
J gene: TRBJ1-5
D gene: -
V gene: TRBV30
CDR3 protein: CAWSGGGQPQHF
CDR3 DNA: TGTGCCTGGAGTGGCGGTGGTCAGCCCCAGCATTTT

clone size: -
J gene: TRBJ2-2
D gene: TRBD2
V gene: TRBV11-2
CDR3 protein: CASSPTSGTNTGELFF
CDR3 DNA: TGTGCCAGCAGCCCTACTAGCGGCACGAACACCGGGGAGCTGTTTTTT

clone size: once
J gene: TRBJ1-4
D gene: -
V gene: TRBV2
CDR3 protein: CASSDRPRGKKLFF
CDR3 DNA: TGTGCCAGCAGCGACAGGCCACGAGGGAAAAAACTGTTTTTT

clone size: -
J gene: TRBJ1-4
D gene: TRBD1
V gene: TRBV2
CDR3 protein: CASSEADRGLEKLFF
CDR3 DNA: TGTGCCAGCAGTGAAGCCGACAGGGGGCTGGAAAAACTGTTTTTT

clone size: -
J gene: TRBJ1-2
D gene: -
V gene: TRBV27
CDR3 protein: CASKFAEDFYGYTF
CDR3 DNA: TGTGCCAGCAAATTTGCCGAGGACTTTTATGGCTACACCTTC

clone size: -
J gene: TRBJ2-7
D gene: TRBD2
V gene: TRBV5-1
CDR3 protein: CASSLGSSGFYEQYF
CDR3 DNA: TGCGCCAGCAGCTTGGGGTCTAGCGGATTTTACGAGCAGTACTTC

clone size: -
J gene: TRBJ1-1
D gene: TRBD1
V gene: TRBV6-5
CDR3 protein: CAIRQGMNTEAFF
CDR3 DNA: TGTGCCATCAGACAGGGGATGAACACTGAAGCTTTCTTT

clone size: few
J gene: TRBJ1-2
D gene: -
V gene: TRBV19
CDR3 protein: CASSVGEGYGYTF
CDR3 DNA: TGTGCCAGTAGTGTTGGGGAGGGATATGGCTACACCTTC

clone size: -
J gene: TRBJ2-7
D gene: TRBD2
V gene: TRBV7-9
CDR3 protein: CASSKSGSPYEQYF
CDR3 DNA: TGTGCCAGCAGCAAAAGCGGGAGCCCTTACGAGCAGTACTTC

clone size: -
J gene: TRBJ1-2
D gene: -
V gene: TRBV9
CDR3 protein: CASSTQLGGSNYGYTF
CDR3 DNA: TGTGCCAGCAGCACCCAATTGGGGGGCAGTAACTATGGCTACACCTTC

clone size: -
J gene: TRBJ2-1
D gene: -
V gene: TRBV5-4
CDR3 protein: CASSLEGISSYNEQFF
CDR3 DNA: TGTGCCAGCAGCTTAGAGGGAATAAGCTCCTACAATGAGCAGTTCTTC

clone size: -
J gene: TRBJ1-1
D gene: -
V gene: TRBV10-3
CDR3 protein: CAISESGAVEAFF
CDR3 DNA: TGTGCCATCAGTGAGTCGGGGGCAGTTGAAGCTTTCTTT

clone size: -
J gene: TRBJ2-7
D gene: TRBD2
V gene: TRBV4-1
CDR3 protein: CASSQAVGGTYEQYF
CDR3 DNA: TGCGCCAGCAGCCAAGCTGTGGGAGGGACCTACGAGCAGTACTTC

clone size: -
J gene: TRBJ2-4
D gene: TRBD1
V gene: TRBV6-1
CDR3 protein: CASSGLTGRKNIQYF
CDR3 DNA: TGTGCCAGCAGTGGATTGACAGGGCGCAAAAACATTCAGTACTTC

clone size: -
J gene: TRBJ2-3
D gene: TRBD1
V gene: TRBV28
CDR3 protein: CASNYDRVRDTQYF
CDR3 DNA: TGTGCCAGCAATTACGACAGGGTGAGGGATACGCAGTATTTT

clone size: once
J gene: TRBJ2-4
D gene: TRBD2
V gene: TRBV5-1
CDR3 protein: CASSFGTSGSSSKNIQYF
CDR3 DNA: TGCGCCAGCAGCTTTGGGACTAGCGGGAGTAGTTCCAAAAACATTCAGTACTTC

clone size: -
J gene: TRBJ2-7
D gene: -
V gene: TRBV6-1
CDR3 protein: CASDPGIYEQYF
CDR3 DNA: TGTGCCAGCGACCCCGGGATCTACGAGCAGTACTTC

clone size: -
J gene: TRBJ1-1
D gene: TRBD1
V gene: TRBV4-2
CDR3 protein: CASSQPGQGGTEAFF
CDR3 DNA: TGTGCCAGCAGCCAACCGGGACAGGGGGGTACTGAAGCTTTCTTT

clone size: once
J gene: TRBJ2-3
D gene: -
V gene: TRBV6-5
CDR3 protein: CASSSLGGDTQYF
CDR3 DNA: TGTGCCAGCAGTTCTCTCGGCGGAGATACGCAGTATTTT

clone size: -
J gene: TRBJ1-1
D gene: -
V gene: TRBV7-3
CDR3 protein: CASSLNSHTEAFF
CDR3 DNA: TGTGCCAGCAGCTTAAACAGCCACACTGAAGCTTTCTTT

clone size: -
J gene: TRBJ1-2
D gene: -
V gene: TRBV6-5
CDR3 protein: CASSYSPLNPYGYTF
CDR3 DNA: TGTGCCAGCAGTTACTCTCCCCTGAATCCGTATGGCTACACCTTC

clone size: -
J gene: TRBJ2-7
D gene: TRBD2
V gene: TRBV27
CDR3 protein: CASTAGDSAYEQYF
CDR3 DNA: TGTGCCAGCACCGCGGGAGACTCTGCATACGAGCAGTACTTC